This T cell receptor (beta chain) was found in a study of Graves' ophthalmopathy and Graves' hyperthyroidism. Notes on the study in general: In blood appeared most of the expanded thyroid clonotypes whose frequency exceeded 0.001.

This clonotype was seen many times. Its matching antigen is unknown. Additional autoimmune diseases, uncontrolled infections, pregnancy or lactation disqualified patients. The diagnostic workup employed clinical symptoms, serum thyroxine, TRAb, thyroid ultrasound and orbital computed tomography. Out of roughly 9.3 ml of fresh peripheral blood, PBMCs were obtained. The study amplified TCR beta CDR3 regions using RNA transcripts. Scientists carried out first-round RT-PCR using HTBI primers and then a second-round multiplex PCR. Each CDR3 protein gets one entry after TCRdb re-called the multiplex PCR reads with MiXCR. Among about 370,000 distinct CDR3 sequences, about a sixth were seen once, and the ten largest hold 2.4%. CDR1 is SGHAT and CDR2 is FQNNGV in the germline V gene. The CDR3 spans 17 residues. Unmatched junction bases numbered 14, after V lost 3 bases and J lost 5 bases.

This receptor was taken from an adult woman with stable Graves' hyperthyroidism. Specimen: peripheral blood. The genes are TRBV11-2 and TRBJ2-7; 9 positions agree with TRBD2. The chain's CDR3 is CASSFFGRGLAFNEQYF. The CDR3 nucleotides read TGTGCCAGCAGCTTTTTCGGGCGCGGACTAGCGTTTAACGAGCAGTACTTC.